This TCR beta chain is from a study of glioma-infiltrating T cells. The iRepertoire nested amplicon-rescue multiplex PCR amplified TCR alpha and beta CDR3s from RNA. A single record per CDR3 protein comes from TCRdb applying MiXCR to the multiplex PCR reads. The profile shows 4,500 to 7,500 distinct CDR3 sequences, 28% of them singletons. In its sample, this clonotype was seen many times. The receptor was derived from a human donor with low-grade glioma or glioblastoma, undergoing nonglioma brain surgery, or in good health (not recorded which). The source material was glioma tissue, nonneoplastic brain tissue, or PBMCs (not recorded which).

CDR3 sequence (DNA): TGTGCCACCTTGGACAGGGGGGACTTGAATGAGCAGTTCTTC. It yields the protein CATLDRGDLNEQFF. The chain combines TRBV19 with TRBJ2-1; 10 bases align to TRBD1. The ends lost 10 bases at V and 7 bases at J; junction bases unmatched: 10. Germline V lookup: CDR1 LNHDA, CDR2 SQIVND (reference sequence). There are 14 residues in the CDR3.